The rows below give T cell receptor beta chains drawn from one sample of a study of blood T cells in healthy people across ages. TCRdb analysed the 5' RACE reads with MiXCR anew, one entry per CDR3 protein. The top ten hold roughly 22% of the sample, which has more than 550,000 distinct CDR3 sequences, 20% to 25% seen once. The source material was blood. The receptors shown here come from a man in his 70s in good health. Both conserved end residues are part of each CDR3. A D gene is named only where the DNA matches it firmly. The size of a clone is reported for some rows only, either as once, few or many, or as a class for expanded clones.

D,V,J,size,DNA,CDR3
.,TRBV6-5,TRBJ1-3,.,TGTGCCAGCAGTTCCGGACGGATGATCTCTGGAAACACCATATATTTT,CASSSGRMISGNTIYF
TRBD1,TRBV20-1,TRBJ1-2,few,TGCAGTGCTGCAGGGGGTGACCTCTATGGCTACACCTTC,CSAAGGDLYGYTF
.,TRBV12-3/TRBV12-4,TRBJ2-3,few,TGTGCCAGCAGTCATCCGACAGGATACACGCAGTATTTT,CASSHPTGYTQYF
TRBD1,TRBV10-3,TRBJ2-7,.,TGTGCCATCAGTGACCTAGAAACCGGGACAGGGTCCTTCAAACCCTACGAGCAGTACTTC,CAISDLETGTGSFKPYEQYF
.,TRBV7-9,TRBJ2-5,few,TGTGCCAGCAGCTTAGTTGAAACGCAAGAGACCCAGTACTTC,CASSLVETQETQYF
TRBD1,TRBV7-2,TRBJ2-2,few,TGTGCCAGCAGAACACCGGGACAGGGAGAAACCGGGGAGCTGTTTTTT,CASRTPGQGETGELFF
.,TRBV12-3/TRBV12-4,TRBJ2-7,few,TGTGCCAGCAGCCCGACTTTGGGAAGCTCCTACGAGCAGTACTTC,CASSPTLGSSYEQYF
.,TRBV27,TRBJ1-6,.,TGTGCCAGCAGTTTTGGGGGGGCGCGATCACCCCTCCACTTT,CASSFGGARSPLHF
.,TRBV29-1,TRBJ1-2,few,TGCAGCGTTGAATTAAGCTATGGCTACACCTTC,CSVELSYGYTF
.,TRBV20-1,TRBJ1-1,few,TGCAGTGCTAGAGATGGAGTGGCTGGGAACACTGAAGCTTTCTTT,CSARDGVAGNTEAFF
TRBD2,TRBV29-1,TRBJ2-5,.,TGCAGCGTCCAGCAGAGCGGGAGGTGGGAGACCCAGTACTTC,CSVQQSGRWETQYF
.,TRBV5-5,TRBJ2-3,few,TGTGCCAGCAGCTTGGTCGTGAATACGCAGTATTTT,CASSLVVNTQYF
TRBD1,TRBV11-3,TRBJ1-6,few,TGTGCCACCAAGGGGACAGGGGTTAATTCACCCCTCCACTTT,CATKGTGVNSPLHF
.,TRBV11-1,TRBJ1-1,.,TGTGCCAGCAACCGACTCATGAACACTGAAGCTTTCTTT,CASNRLMNTEAFF
TRBD2,TRBV5-1,TRBJ2-3,.,TGCGCCAGCAGCACAGGGACTAGCGGGATTCCCACAGATACGCAGTATTTT,CASSTGTSGIPTDTQYF
TRBD1,TRBV30,TRBJ2-5,few,TGTGCCCGGGGGAATCGGGACAGGGGGATCGAGACCCAGTACTTC,CARGNRDRGIETQYF
TRBD2,TRBV5-1,TRBJ2-2,.,TGCGCCAGCAGCTTAAGCGGGGCGGGTACCGGGGAGCTGTTTTTT,CASSLSGAGTGELFF
.,TRBV29-1,TRBJ2-1,.,TGCAGCGTTGAAGATCAAATGAATGAGCAGTTCTTC,CSVEDQMNEQFF
.,TRBV6-5,TRBJ1-1,.,TGTGCCACCGGACACCAAAGATCTATGAACACTGAAGCTTTCTTT,CATGHQRSMNTEAFF
.,TRBV19,TRBJ2-4,few,TGTGCCAGTAGTCCCCTCGGAAGGAAGAACATTCAGTACTTC,CASSPLGRKNIQYF
TRBD2,TRBV7-2,TRBJ2-1,.,TGTGCCAGCAGCTCCGGGGGACTAGCGGGGGGGAATGAGCAGTTCTTC,CASSSGGLAGGNEQFF
TRBD1,TRBV5-1,TRBJ2-7,.,TGCGCCAGCAGCTCACAGACAGGGTCCTACGAGCAGTACTTC,CASSSQTGSYEQYF
.,TRBV18,TRBJ2-1,many,TGTGCCAGCTCACCGAGAAGCGAGTCCTACAATGAGCAGTTCTTC,CASSPRSESYNEQFF
TRBD2,TRBV24-1,TRBJ2-3,.,TGTGCCACCAGTGACCCTAGAGCGGGGCTAACAGATACGCAGTATTTT,CATSDPRAGLTDTQYF
TRBD2,TRBV6-5,TRBJ2-4,.,TGTGCCAGCTGCGGGGGAAACAAAAACATTCAGTACTTC,CASCGGNKNIQYF
.,TRBV5-1,TRBJ1-1,few,TGCGCCAGCAGCCACGACAGTCTGAACACTGAAGCTTTCTTT,CASSHDSLNTEAFF
TRBD2,TRBV20-1,TRBJ2-3,.,TGCAGTGCTAGGGGACTAGCGGGAGCCCCTTCTACGCAGTATTTT,CSARGLAGAPSTQYF
.,TRBV3-1,TRBJ1-4,few,TGTGCCAGCAGCCCCGTTGGGACGGGTGAAAAACTGTTTTTT,CASSPVGTGEKLFF
.,TRBV12-3/TRBV12-4,TRBJ2-1,.,TGTGCCAGCCAGGAAACAACCAATGAGCAGTTCTTC,CASQETTNEQFF
.,TRBV19,TRBJ2-2,few,TGTGCCAGTATGGGGGGCTGGAACACCGGGGAGCTGTTTTTT,CASMGGWNTGELFF
.,TRBV7-3,TRBJ2-1,.,TGTGCCAGCAGCTTAAGAGGAGGCGGGTTCGATGAGCAGTTCTTC,CASSLRGGGFDEQFF
.,TRBV5-1,TRBJ2-2,.,TGCGCCAGCAGCTTGGGACGGGGGAACACCGGGGAGCTGTTTTTT,CASSLGRGNTGELFF
TRBD1,TRBV3-1,TRBJ1-1,few,TGTGCCAGCAGCCCTGGACAGGGGGAGTCTGAAGCTTTCTTT,CASSPGQGESEAFF
TRBD2,TRBV7-2,TRBJ2-5,.,TGTGCCAGCAGCCTTACTAGCGGGGGCGCGCCATGGGAGCAGTACTTC,CASSLTSGGAPWEQYF
TRBD2,TRBV28,TRBJ2-3,.,TGTGCCAGCAGTCGTGGGACTAGCCCGGATACGCAGTATTTT,CASSRGTSPDTQYF
TRBD2,TRBV19,TRBJ2-5,.,TGTGCCAGTAGTACCGGGAGGAACATACAAGAGACCCAGTACTTC,CASSTGRNIQETQYF
TRBD2,TRBV10-3,TRBJ2-1,many,TGTGCCATCAGTCTCACTAGCGGGCCTGATCTTAATGAGCAGTTCTTC,CAISLTSGPDLNEQFF
.,TRBV20-1,TRBJ1-1,few,TGCAGTGCTAGAGACGCGCTGAACACTGAAGCTTTCTTT,CSARDALNTEAFF
.,TRBV3-1,TRBJ2-5,few,TGTGCCAGCAGCCAACCCCCTCCCCCACCCATGACCCAGTACTTC,CASSQPPPPPMTQYF
TRBD1,TRBV20-1,TRBJ1-2,few,TGCAGTGCTAGTACCCTCGGACAGGGCTTAAACTATGGCTACACCTTC,CSASTLGQGLNYGYTF
.,TRBV10-3,TRBJ1-1,.,TGTGCCATCAGTCCGACAGGGAACACTGAAGCTTTCTTT,CAISPTGNTEAFF
.,TRBV7-2,TRBJ2-3,.,TGTGCCAGCAGCGGATTCACAGATACGCAGTATTTT,CASSGFTDTQYF
TRBD2,TRBV7-2,TRBJ2-4,few,TGTGCCAGCAGTAATGAACCCCTTAGCGGGAGTAAGTACATTCAGTACTTC,CASSNEPLSGSKYIQYF
TRBD1,TRBV2,TRBJ1-2,.,TGTGCCAGCAGTACCTTCCGGGACAGCTATGGCTACACCTTC,CASSTFRDSYGYTF
.,TRBV10-2,TRBJ1-2,.,TGCGCCAGCAGTGAGTCCGGGGCCCGGAACTATGGCTACACCTTC,CASSESGARNYGYTF
.,TRBV7-6,TRBJ2-1,.,TGTGCCAGCAGCTTAGTGGACTTCCCTTCCAATGAGCAGTTCTTC,CASSLVDFPSNEQFF
.,TRBV5-1,TRBJ2-3,few,TGCGCCAGCAGCGTCCCCTGGGGGACCACAGATACGCAGTATTTT,CASSVPWGTTDTQYF
TRBD2,TRBV7-2,TRBJ2-1,.,TGTGCCAGCAGCTTAGTTCGCTTGGCTAGCGGGATCTCCTACAATGAGCAGTTCTTC,CASSLVRLASGISYNEQFF
TRBD1,TRBV2,TRBJ2-5,.,TGTGCCAGCAGTGTAACAGGGGGCCAAGAGACCCAGTACTTC,CASSVTGGQETQYF
.,TRBV3-1,TRBJ1-6,.,TGTGCCAGCAGCCATTGGGGACGGAATTCACCCCTCCACTTT,CASSHWGRNSPLHF
TRBD1,TRBV5-1,TRBJ1-2,many,TGTGCCAGTAGTCTACAGGGGGACTATGGCTACACCTTC,CASSLQGDYGYTF
.,TRBV20-1,TRBJ2-7,.,TGCAGTGCTCCTAAACAGGGCTCGTATCTCTACGAGCAGTACTTC,CSAPKQGSYLYEQYF
.,TRBV7-3,TRBJ1-1,few,TGTGCCAGCAGCCTAGTTGGTGGCGGGGAAGCTTTCTTT,CASSLVGGGEAFF
.,TRBV7-2,TRBJ2-3,few,TGTGCCAGCAGCTTAGGTGGGGACACTAGCACAGATACGCAGTATTTT,CASSLGGDTSTDTQYF